This passage covers 16 T cell receptor beta chains from one sample sequenced in a study of cytomegalovirus exposure and HLA in healthy donors. PCR involved 60 Vbeta and 13 Jbeta primers. The assay was immunoSEQ multiplex PCR, and TCRdb's table has in-frame clones only and misses some. The data contain approximately 240,000 clones, around 88% of them singletons. The specimen was PBMCs. The source is a woman aged 18-30 years in good health and CMV-seronegative.

The chain is built from TRBV18 and TRBJ2-1; D unresolved. The germline V and J ends were trimmed by 3 bases and 7 bases, with 7 bases remaining between them. Germline assignment: CDR1 KGHSH and CDR2 LQKENI. This CDR3 has 12 amino acids. The CDR3 coding sequence is TGTGCCAGCTCACCTGACATAAATGAGCAGTTCTTC. Protein sequence: CASSPDINEQFF.

The V call is TRBV30, the J call TRBJ2-3; D is possibly TRBD2 (6 bases). V lost 2 bases to trimming and J lost 1 base, with 10 bases between them. Germline V gene sequence: CDR1 GTSNPN, CDR2 SVGIG (reference sequence). This CDR3 is built from 14 residues. CDR3 sequence (DNA): TGTGCCTGGAGTTACGGGGGACGCACAGATACGCAGTATTTT. This codes for CAWSYGGRTDTQYF.

The rearrangement uses TRBV18 and TRBJ2-1; TRBD2 matches 8 bases. The J segment lost 1 base and the V segment lost 2 bases, leaving 4 bases of the junction unmatched. Germline V lookup: CDR1 KGHSH, CDR2 LQKENI. The CDR3 runs 16 residues. The CDR3 sequence is CASSPRTSWSYNEQFF. In DNA, the CDR3 is TGTGCCAGCTCACCAAGGACTAGCTGGTCCTACAATGAGCAGTTCTTC.

This clone appeared a single time. The genes are TRBV7-9 and TRBJ2-7; D unresolved. CDR1 is SEHNR and CDR2 is FQNEAQ in the germline V gene (reference sequence). The germline V and J ends were trimmed by 4 bases and 7 bases, with 11 bases remaining between them. This CDR3 spans 12 amino acids. CDR3 coding DNA: TGTGCCAGCAGCTCCAGGAAGGCGGAGCAGTACTTC. It specifies CASSSRKAEQYF.

The chain uses TRBV15 and TRBJ2-5; no clear D. Germline V gene data show CDR1 as LNHNV and CDR2 as YYDKDF (reference sequence). V gave up 0 bases and J gave up 0 bases, with 11 bases separating them. CDR3 length: 16 amino acids. The CDR3: CATSRDMEIHQETQYF. CDR3 DNA sequence: TGTGCCACCAGCAGAGATATGGAGATTCACCAAGAGACCCAGTACTTC.

The chain couples TRBV5-4 to TRBJ2-7; D perhaps matches TRBD2 (6 bases). CDR1 and CDR2 (germline): SGHNT, YYREEE (reference sequence). V lost 0 bases and J lost 5, with 12 bases in between. This CDR3 spans 14 amino acids. CDR3 amino acids: CASSLDGRVDEQYF. For the CDR3, the DNA is TGTGCCAGCAGCTTGGACGGGAGAGTGGACGAGCAGTACTTC.

This clone was found once. This chain uses TRBV7-9 with TRBJ2-7; 8 bases line up with TRBD1. The CDR3 totals 15 residues. Germline CDR1 reads SEHNR; CDR2 reads FQNEAQ (reference sequence). V was pared by 0 bases and J by 5 bases, with 6 bases of the junction left unmatched. The CDR3 region has the DNA TGTGCCAGCAGCTTAGCGCAGGGGGCCGTCAACGAGCAGTACTTC. Its translation is CASSLAQGAVNEQYF. Full variable domain (outside the CDR3, taken from reference TRBV7-9 and TRBJ2-7): DTGVSQNPRHKITKRGQNVTFRCDPISEHNRLYWYRQTLGQGPEFLTYFQNEAQLEKSRLLSDRFSAERPKGSFSTLEIQRTEQGDSAMYLCASSLAQGAVNEQYFGPGTRLTVT.

This rearrangement joins TRBV19 to TRBJ2-7; 12 bases line up with TRBD1. The CDR3 runs to 18 residues. V lost 7 bases to trimming and J lost 7 bases; unmatched junction nucleotides: 20. Germline CDR1 and CDR2: LNHDA and SQIVND (reference sequence). The CDR3 loop reads CASTPGGTGGPLWREQYF. DNA of the CDR3: TGTGCCAGTACCCCAGGCGGGACAGGGGGCCCCTTGTGGAGGGAGCAGTACTTC.

This chain links TRBV11-3 with TRBJ2-3; possible D gene TRBD1, 6 bases. Germline lookup yields CDR1 SGHNT and CDR2 YENEEA. Trimming removed 5 bases from V and 2 bases from J, with 11 bases in between. There are 14 residues in the CDR3. The CDR3 region is CASSTGTNTDTQYF. CDR3 bases: TGTGCCAGCAGCACCGGGACAAACACAGATACGCAGTATTTT.

The chain has TRBV7-9 and TRBJ2-2; 7 bases line up with TRBD2. From germline, CDR1 is SEHNR and CDR2 FQNEAQ (reference sequence). CDR3 length equals 17 residues. Germline trimming cut 8 bases from V and 4 bases from J; bases unmatched to any gene: 16. The CDR3 DNA reads as TGTGCCAGCGACTACCGGGTTCAGCGGGACTTCACCGGGGAGCTGTTTTTT. Translation gives CASDYRVQRDFTGELFF.

The chain employs TRBV11-2 and TRBJ1-2, with 8 bases aligning to TRBD1. The CDR3 is 15 amino acids. Germline V lookup: CDR1 SGHAT, CDR2 FQNNGV. Trimming cost V 5 bases and J 8 bases; bases outside gene matches: 13. The CDR3 reads CASSPGGSGGKGYTF. In DNA form, the CDR3 reads TGTGCCAGCAGCCCAGGGGGTTCAGGGGGCAAAGGCTACACCTTC. The entire variable domain, with the rest obtained from reference TRBV11-2 and TRBJ1-2, is as follows: EAGVAQSPRYKIIEKRQSVAFWCNPISGHATLYWYQQILGQGPKLLIQFQNNGVVDDSQLPKDRFSAERLKGVDSTLKIQPAKLEDSAVYLCASSPGGSGGKGYTFGSGTRLTVV.

The chain is built from TRBV5-7 and TRBJ2-3; D not certain. TRBV5-7 is filed as an ORF, its function uncertain. This CDR3 spans 14 amino acids. V lost 2 bases to trimming and J lost 5 bases, with 12 bases between them. CDR3: CASSFAGGLDTQYF. Written as DNA, the CDR3 is TGTGCCAGCAGCTTCGCAGGTGGCCTAGATACGCAGTATTTT.

The J gene is TRBJ2-7, the V gene TRBV2; D not resolved. V was shortened by 7 bases and J by 8 bases, with 12 bases between the two germline ends. Germline V gene data show CDR1 as SNHLY and CDR2 as FYNNEI. CDR3 length: 11 amino acids. DNA for the CDR3: TGTGCCAGCATCCTAACTCTGCAGCAGTACTTC. Its protein is CASILTLQQYF. The entire variable domain, with the rest obtained from reference TRBV2 and TRBJ2-7, is as follows: EPEVTQTPSHQVTQMGQEVILRCVPISNHLYFYWYRQILGQKVEFLVSFYNNEISEKSEIFDDQFSVERPDGSNFTLKIRSTKLEDSAMYFCASILTLQQYFGPGTRLTVT.

CDR3 bases: TGTGCCAGCAGTTTTCGAGATAGCAATCAGCCCCAGCATTTT. Residues: CASSFRDSNQPQHF. V usage is TRBV27 and J usage is TRBJ1-5, with D unresolved. The CDR3 length is 14 residues. Per the germline V gene, CDR1 is MNHEY and CDR2 is SMNVEV (reference sequence). Deletions cut 3 bases from V and 0 bases from J, with 6 bases between.

The rearrangement joins TRBV4-1 to TRBJ2-3, with a tentative D call TRBD1 (6 bases). CDR1 and CDR2 from the germline V gene are MGHRA and YSYEKL. The CDR3 totals 17 residues. V lost 4 bases and J 2 bases, leaving 19 bases between the germline ends. The CDR3 reads CASSRHREVFDTDTQYF. The CDR3 DNA follows: TGCGCCAGCAGCCGCCACAGGGAAGTGTTTGACACAGATACGCAGTATTTT.

This clone was found a few times. The rearrangement links TRBV10-3 to TRBJ2-5; 7 nucleotides line up with TRBD1. The J call may be in error: the DNA end matches TRBJ2-7 better. CDR1 is ENHRY, CDR2 SYGVKD, per germline. The CDR3 spans 17 residues. CDR3 in amino acids: CAISESSVTGVSYEQYF. The CDR3 nucleotides read TGTGCCATCAGTGAGTCGAGCGTAACAGGGGTGTCCTACGAGCAGTACTTC.